Reported below is one T cell receptor beta chain. Its antigen is not identified. CDR3 length: 15 amino acids. From germline, CDR1 is SGHTA and CDR2 FQGNSA. J gave up 6 bases and V 1 base, and 4 bases lay outside the gene matches. The table came from immunoSEQ multiplex PCR; TCRdb's copy has only in-frame clones and leaves some out. The data show fewer than 25,000 clones, with roughly 84% seen just once and roughly 32% held by the top ten. This sample was included in a study of OX40 agonist ivuxolimab in advanced cancers. Across the study: Three patients showed partial responses: one hepatocellular carcinoma and two cutaneous melanoma cases.

Overall study findings and caveats: Several nonresponders also turned out to have low normalized T-cell clonal expansion. Dose levels from 0.1 to 3.0 mg/kg saw CD4+ and CD8+ blood T cells expand clonally by week 6.

This TCR was recovered from an adult with an advanced solid tumor such as melanoma, head and neck, liver or kidney cancer. The starting material was CD4+ or CD8+ T cells sorted from blood, obtained in a trial of the OX40 agonist ivuxolimab. The V gene is TRBV7-2, the J gene TRBJ2-1, with TRBD2 matching 9 bases. The CDR3 loop is CASSLGGGAGNEQFF. The CDR3 DNA reads as TGTGCCAGCAGCTTAGGCGGGGGGGCCGGCAATGAGCAGTTCTTC.